The 21 T cell receptor beta chains below were found in one sample sequenced in a study of T-cell reconstitution after alpha-beta-depleted transplantation in children. A library of TCRbeta sequences, prepared with unique molecular identifiers, was generated. TCRdb called the PCR reads again in MiXCR, with one record for every CDR3 protein. Of some 240,000 distinct CDR3 sequences in the sample, around 8.9% are singletons; the top ten hold about 4.9%. Material: PBMCs from the stem cell graft donor, obtained from the stem cell graft. These TCRs come from a human donor who donated a stem cell graft to a child with SCID.

This clonotype was detected ten times or more. The CDR3 nucleotides are TGCGCCAGCAGCTTTAGCAACTCCCCTATAGTGTCGCTCAATGAGCAGTTCTTC. Its translation: CASSFSNSPIVSLNEQFF. The chain couples TRBV5-1 to TRBJ2-1; D is ambiguous. Trimming removed 2 bases from V and 6 bases from J, with 24 bases in between. CDR1 is SGHRS, CDR2 YFSETQ, per germline. The CDR3 covers 18 residues.

This clonotype was counted at least ten times. The chain is built from TRBV2 and TRBJ1-6; 8 nucleotides align to TRBD1. Per germline, CDR1 SNHLY and CDR2 FYNNEI. The V and J ends lost 10 bases and 10 bases, in that order; junction bases with no gene match: 6. This CDR3 region has 12 residues. The CDR3 sequence: CANGQGGSPLHF. The CDR3 DNA is TGTGCCAACGGACAGGGAGGCTCACCCCTCCACTTT.

This clonotype was seen ten or more times. V gene TRBV5-1 combines with J gene TRBJ2-1; TRBD1 matches at 8 bases. There are 16 residues in the CDR3. V trimming: 7 bases; J trimming: 1 base; junction bases outside the gene matches: 10. Per the germline V gene, CDR1 is SGHRS and CDR2 is YFSETQ. CDR3 loop: CASGSTGQGSYNEQFF. The CDR3 coding sequence is TGCGCCAGCGGAAGTACCGGACAGGGATCCTACAATGAGCAGTTCTTC.

At least ten counts were recorded for this clonotype. The CDR3 reads CASVDSGQGETGELFF. CDR3 nucleotides: TGTGCCAGTGTTGATTCCGGACAGGGAGAGACCGGGGAGCTGTTTTTT. This rearrangement joins TRBV19 to TRBJ2-2; 8 positions agree with TRBD1. J was trimmed by 5 bases and V by 8 bases; bases with no gene match: 13. The V gene's germline CDR1 is LNHDA and CDR2 SQIVND (reference sequence). The CDR3 contains 16 residues.

V is TRBV4-3 and J is TRBJ2-1, with TRBD2 matching over 7 bases. The ends lost 4 bases at V and 3 bases at J; junction bases unmatched: 9. This CDR3 comprises 16 residues. Germline CDR1 is LGHNA and CDR2 is YSLEER. CDR3 DNA: TGCGCCAGCAGCCCACGGGGGGAGCGAAACTACAATGAGCAGTTCTTC. Its translation is CASSPRGERNYNEQFF.

The chain has TRBV29-1 and TRBJ1-2, with TRBD1 as a possible D gene (6 bases). V was shortened by 4 bases and J by 5 bases, with 20 bases between the two germline ends. The germline CDR1 and CDR2 sequences are SQVTM and ANQGSEA. The CDR3 loop spans 15 amino acids. CDR3 in DNA: TGCAGCGTTGGCGTCGCCGCGGACAGAGAATATGGCTACACCTTC. This codes for CSVGVAADREYGYTF.

This clonotype was picked up many times. This chain connects TRBV20-1 to TRBJ2-7; a possible D gene is TRBD1 (6 bases). V was clipped by 5 bases and J by 3 bases, with 11 bases between them. The CDR3 has 12 residues. CDR1 is DFQATT and CDR2 is SNEGSKA in the germline V gene (reference sequence). The CDR3 reads CSAGGQDYEQYF. For the CDR3, the DNA is TGCAGTGCTGGGGGCCAGGACTACGAGCAGTACTTC.

This clonotype was seen many times. This chain connects TRBV4-2 to TRBJ2-5, with 12 bases lining up with TRBD2. Looked up from germline, CDR1 is LGHNA and CDR2 is YNFKEQ. The CDR3 covers 16 residues. Trimming at V came to 1 base and at J to 3 bases, leaving 3 bases not matched to a gene. The CDR3 reads CASSQGASGGEETQYF. The CDR3 nucleotides read TGTGCCAGCAGCCAAGGGGCTAGCGGGGGGGAAGAGACCCAGTACTTC.

This clonotype was counted a few times. The chain is built from TRBV18 and TRBJ2-7; no firm D call. V was shortened by 5 bases and J by 3 bases, with 11 bases between the two germline ends. The CDR3 has 13 residues. Germline V gives CDR1 KGHSH, CDR2 LQKENI. CDR3 loop: CASSREGNYEQYF. The DNA for the CDR3 is TGTGCCAGCTCAAGGGAAGGAAACTACGAGCAGTACTTC.

This clonotype has at least ten counts. The V and J genes are TRBV5-1 and TRBJ2-1; TRBD1 matches 7 bases. V gave up 3 bases and J gave up 0 bases; unmatched junction bases: 6. This CDR3 has 16 amino acids. Germline V gene data show CDR1 as SGHRS and CDR2 as YFSETQ. The CDR3 region has the DNA TGCGCCAGCAGCTCCCTACAGGGGAGCTCCTACAATGAGCAGTTCTTC. This codes for CASSSLQGSSYNEQFF.

This clonotype came up a few times. This chain connects TRBV6-2 or TRBV6-3 to TRBJ2-2; maybe TRBD1 (6 bases). V lost 5 bases and J 3 bases, leaving 13 bases between the germline ends. The germline gives CDR1 MNHEY, CDR2 SVGEGT. CDR3 length: 15 amino acids. Written as DNA, the CDR3 is TGTGCCAGCAGTAGGACAGCCCGAGACACCGGGGAGCTGTTTTTT. Encoded protein: CASSRTARDTGELFF.

There are many counts of this clonotype. This chain joins TRBV12-3 or TRBV12-4 and TRBJ1-2, with 8 bases fitting TRBD1. Trimming took 5 bases from V and 0 from J; bases not matched to a gene: 8. The CDR3 totals 16 residues. Here the CDR3 DNA reads TGTGCCAGCAGTCGCCGGACAGGGCCTTCTAACTATGGCTACACCTTC. It translates to CASSRRTGPSNYGYTF.

Ten or more counts support this clonotype. The V call is TRBV5-1, the J call TRBJ1-2; TRBD1 agrees at 7 bases. The J segment lost 4 bases and the V segment lost 4 bases, leaving 4 bases of the junction unmatched. CDR3 size: 13 residues. Germline V CDR1 and CDR2: SGHRS, YFSETQ. CDR3 region: CASSQGQTYGYTF. The CDR3 nucleotides are TGCGCCAGCAGCCAGGGACAGACCTATGGCTACACCTTC.

This clonotype was detected ten times or more. The chain links TRBV11-1 to TRBJ2-7; D not certain. The CDR3 runs to 19 residues. V lost 2 bases and J lost 2, with 25 bases in between. CDR1 and CDR2 (germline): SGHAT, FQDESV (reference sequence). The chain's CDR3 is CASSLPNPRLYLRTYEQYF. The CDR3 bases are TGTGCCAGCAGCTTACCCAATCCTAGACTTTATTTGCGAACCTACGAGCAGTACTTC.

This clonotype was found many times. The V gene is TRBV5-1, the J gene TRBJ1-1; D may be TRBD1 (6 bases). Trimming pared 0 bases from V and 5 bases from J, leaving 20 bases between. The CDR3 runs 17 residues. CDR1 and CDR2 from the germline V gene are SGHRS and YFSETQ. The CDR3 spells CASSLGPSDRSYTEAFF. The CDR3 DNA follows: TGCGCCAGCAGCTTGGGCCCCTCTGACAGGTCCTATACTGAAGCTTTCTTT.

This clonotype was observed many times. The chain carries TRBV7-2 and TRBJ1-1, with D maybe TRBD1 (6 bases). The V gene lost 3 bases and the J gene lost 4 bases, with 15 bases spanning the gap. Germline CDR1 reads SGHTA; CDR2 reads FQGNSA. This CDR3 contains 15 residues. The CDR3 nucleotides read TGTGCCAGCAGCTTTAGCTTCGCCAGGGGCACTGAAGCTTTCTTT. Translation: CASSFSFARGTEAFF.

This clonotype was seen many times. This chain connects TRBV5-1 to TRBJ2-2; TRBD2 might be the D (6 bases). From germline, CDR1 is SGHRS and CDR2 YFSETQ. The CDR3 length is 15 residues. Trimming pared 9 bases from V and 0 bases from J, leaving 15 bases between. CDR3 loop: CATKMGTSNTGELFF. The CDR3 DNA follows: TGCGCCACCAAAATGGGGACTTCGAACACCGGGGAGCTGTTTTTT.

This clonotype was detected ten times or more. The rearrangement links TRBV7-8 to TRBJ2-3, with TRBD1 as a possible D gene (5 bases). CDR1 and CDR2 (germline): SGHVS, FQNEAQ. Trimming cost V 0 bases and J 5 bases, with 24 bases left between them. This CDR3 region has 19 residues. Here the CDR3 DNA reads TGTGCCAGCAGCTTAGCGCCCCGCAGGGTCGCCGCGAGAGTAGATACGCAGTATTTT. This sequence encodes CASSLAPRRVAARVDTQYF.

This clonotype was detected ten times or more. This rearrangement joins TRBV6-1 to TRBJ2-3, with D perhaps TRBD1 (6 bases). Trimming took 6 bases from V and 6 from J, leaving 13 bases between them. There are 13 residues in the CDR3. Germline assignment: CDR1 MNHNS and CDR2 SASEGT. This CDR3 reads CASRPTGSDTQYF. The DNA for the CDR3 is TGTGCCAGCAGACCCACAGGGTCGGATACGCAGTATTTT.

This clonotype was counted many times. The chain employs TRBV20-1 and TRBJ2-1; 7 bases match TRBD2. Germline loops: CDR1 DFQATT, CDR2 SNEGSKA (reference sequence). V lost 5 bases, J lost 7 bases, and 11 bases stayed unmatched. This CDR3 is 14 amino acids long. The DNA for the CDR3 is TGCAGTGCTGGACCTCTAGCGGACTATAATGAGCAGTTCTTC. It specifies CSAGPLADYNEQFF.

This clonotype was seen ten or more times. The gene calls are TRBV12-3 or TRBV12-4 and TRBJ1-1; tentatively, D is TRBD1 (5 bases). V lost 5 bases to trimming and J lost 7 bases, with 11 bases between them. There are 12 residues in the CDR3. CDR3 in amino acids: CASSPGTVEAFF. In DNA, the CDR3 is TGTGCCAGCAGTCCCGGGACGGTTGAAGCTTTCTTT.